These 23 T cell receptor beta chains were all obtained from the same sample, sequenced in a study of T cells in Graves' hyperthyroidism and ophthalmopathy. Regions amplified from RNA transcripts were the TCR beta CDR3 regions. The primer set for the first-round RT-PCR of the TCR CDR3 was HTBI. One entry per CDR3 protein results from TCRdb running MiXCR on the multiplex PCR reads. The sample has about 740,000 distinct CDR3 sequences, around 15% seen once. Sequencing used blood. The source is a woman aged 18-29 years with Graves' hyperthyroidism.

The CDR3 DNA is TGCAGTGAACTAGCGGGAGGGCCTGGTGAGCAGTTCTTC. Translating gives CSELAGGPGEQFF. The chain carries TRBV20-1 and TRBJ2-1, with TRBD2 identical over 13 bases. Trimming at V came to 7 bases and at J to 9 bases, leaving 6 bases not matched to a gene. CDR1 is DFQATT and CDR2 is SNEGSKA in the germline V gene (reference sequence). This CDR3 contains 13 residues.

The V and J genes are TRBV5-6 and TRBJ1-1; no firm D call. Germline CDR1 SGHDT, CDR2 YYEEEE. The CDR3 extends over 13 amino acids. V lost 3 bases and J lost 7, with 13 bases in between. The CDR3 region is CASSSDTKNEAFF. The CDR3 bases are TGTGCCAGCAGCTCTGACACGAAGAATGAAGCTTTCTTT.

J is TRBJ2-5 and V is TRBV29-1; 7 nucleotides agree with TRBD2. The CDR3 covers 15 residues. Germline CDR1 and CDR2: SQVTM and ANQGSEA. Losses at the gene ends were 2 bases for V and 2 bases for J; bases not matched to a gene: 8. CDR3 nucleotide sequence: TGCAGCGTTGAATCCCCGGGACTACATCAAGAGACCCAGTACTTC. It yields the protein CSVESPGLHQETQYF. The full variable domain, completed using reference TRBV29-1 and TRBJ2-5, is SAVISQKPSRDICQRGTSLTIQCQVDSQVTMMFWYRQQPGQSLTLIATANQGSEATYESGFVIDKFPISRPNLTFSTLTVSNMSPEDSSIYLCSVESPGLHQETQYFGPGTRLLVL.

In the case of this clonotype: The junction and the germline gene differ at one end; a read error may be behind it. V usage is TRBV5-4 and J usage is TRBJ2-7; 7 positions match TRBD2. Germline V gene data show CDR1 as SGHNT and CDR2 as YYREEE (reference sequence). This CDR3 is built from 16 residues. The CDR3 DNA sequence: TGTGCCAGCAGCTTGGGGGGATTAGCGGGTTACTACAAGCAGTACTTC. This encodes CASSLGGLAGYYKQYF.

This clonotype was recorded many times. This CDR3 is CASRDRGGEKLFF. The DNA for the CDR3 is TGTGCCAGCAGGGACAGGGGAGGTGAAAAACTGTTTTTT. The rearrangement links TRBV12-3 or TRBV12-4 to TRBJ1-4; TRBD1 matches at 9 bases. This CDR3 contains 13 residues. V lost 6 bases and J lost 7; bases outside the gene matches: 3.

This clonotype was detected only a few times. This chain connects TRBV11-3 to TRBJ2-2; possible D gene TRBD1, 6 bases. Per germline, CDR1 SGHNT and CDR2 YENEEA. This CDR3 comprises 16 residues. V was cut by 5 bases and J by 4 bases, with 17 bases left in between. The CDR3 sequence is CASSTRDIVSTGELFF. CDR3 coding DNA: TGTGCCAGCAGCACTCGGGACATTGTGAGCACCGGGGAGCTGTTTTTT. Full variable domain (outside the CDR3, taken from reference TRBV11-3 and TRBJ2-2): EAGVVQSPRYKIIEKKQPVAFWCNPISGHNTLYWYLQNLGQGPELLIRYENEEAVDDSQLPKDRFSAERLKGVDSTLKIQPAELGDSAVYLCASSTRDIVSTGELFFGEGSRLTVL.

The CDR3 DNA reads as TGCAGCGTTTCGGGAGAGAACACCGGGGAGCTGTTTTTT. Translating gives CSVSGENTGELFF. This chain connects TRBV29-1 to TRBJ2-2; tentatively, D is TRBD2 (6 bases). The CDR3 extends over 13 amino acids. Germline CDR1 is SQVTM and CDR2 is ANQGSEA. The germline V and J ends were trimmed by 5 bases and 1 base, with 8 bases remaining between them.

The sample holds a few counts of this clonotype. This chain joins TRBV29-1 and TRBJ2-1; 15 bases align to TRBD2. Germline V gene data show CDR1 as SQVTM and CDR2 as ANQGSEA. The CDR3 covers 13 residues. V lost 7 bases to trimming and J lost 8 bases; unmatched junction nucleotides: 3. CDR3 protein: CSGTSGRADEQFF. CDR3 nucleotides: TGCAGCGGGACTAGCGGGAGGGCGGATGAGCAGTTCTTC.

This clonotype has just a few counts. One junction end disagrees with the germline gene, perhaps due to a read error. The rearrangement uses TRBV12-3 or TRBV12-4 and TRBJ2-4; the D gene is possibly TRBD1 (6 bases). The CDR3 totals 12 residues. The CDR3 DNA follows: TGTGCCAGCAGAAAGGCCCAGGGGATTCCGTACTTC. This sequence encodes CASRKAQGIPYF.

This clonotype was seen at least ten times. V usage is TRBV7-9 and J usage is TRBJ2-1; 8 nucleotides line up with TRBD1. Germline V gives CDR1 SEHNR, CDR2 FQNEAQ (reference sequence). The CDR3 is made up of 14 amino acids. V shed 2 bases, J shed 8 bases, and the junction held 5 bases outside the gene matches. The CDR3 DNA is TGTGCCAGCAGCTTATTAGACAGGGGATATGAGCAGTTCTTC. Translation: CASSLLDRGYEQFF.

This sequence joins TRBV7-8 and TRBJ2-2, with no clear D. Trimming shortened V by 5 bases and J by 4 bases, and 8 bases separated the two germline ends. The CDR3 is 13 residues long. Germline V gene sequence: CDR1 SGHVS, CDR2 FQNEAQ. The CDR3 DNA follows: TGTGCCAGCAGCCGATCGGGCACCGGGGAGCTGTTTTTT. It yields the protein CASSRSGTGELFF.

The chain employs TRBV25-1 and TRBJ2-3, with TRBD1 matching over 12 bases. The CDR3 is made up of 16 amino acids. Germline CDR1 MGHDK, CDR2 SYGVNS. The ends lost 1 base at V and 5 bases at J; junction bases unmatched: 4. This chain's CDR3 is CASSEFGTGGEDTQYF. Written as DNA, the CDR3 is TGTGCCAGCAGTGAATTCGGGACAGGGGGCGAAGATACGCAGTATTTT.

In this sample, this clonotype turned up many times. In nucleotides, the CDR3 is TGTGCCAGCAGCTCGTTAGCGGGAGTGGCGTACTTC. Translated: CASSSLAGVAYF. V is TRBV7-2 and J is TRBJ2-5; 9 positions agree with TRBD2. The junction had 7 bases not matched to a gene; V was cut back by 4 bases and J by 13 bases. This CDR3 contains 12 residues. The germline V gene encodes CDR1 SGHTA and CDR2 FQGNSA.

This clonotype has at least ten counts. This chain joins TRBV20-1 and TRBJ1-1, with TRBD1 identical over 8 bases. V gave up 5 bases and J gave up 1 base; unmatched junction bases: 0. The CDR3 spans 12 residues. The V gene's germline CDR1 is DFQATT and CDR2 SNEGSKA (reference sequence). The CDR3 DNA is TGCAGTGCTGACAGGGGGAACACTGAAGCTTTCTTT. Protein: CSADRGNTEAFF.

This clonotype was observed a handful of times. The chain couples TRBV19 to TRBJ1-3; no reliable D call. V was shortened by 7 bases and J by 1 base, with 11 bases between the two germline ends. The CDR3 has 14 amino acids. CDR1 and CDR2 (germline): LNHDA, SQIVND (reference sequence). The DNA for the CDR3 is TGTGCCAGTACCAGCAGCAGGTCTGGAAACACCATATATTTT. Protein: CASTSSRSGNTIYF.

The genes are TRBV14 and TRBJ2-2, with D unclear. CDR1 is SGHDN, CDR2 FVKESK, per germline. The CDR3 covers 14 residues. The V and J ends lost 5 bases and 1 base respectively, with 8 bases between them. CDR3 in DNA: TGTGCCAGCAGCTCGCTTAGGAACACCGGGGAGCTGTTTTTT. It translates to CASSSLRNTGELFF. Combining the CDR3 with reference TRBV14 and TRBJ2-2 gives the whole variable domain EAGVTQFPSHSVIEKGQTVTLRCDPISGHDNLYWYRRVMGKEIKFLLHFVKESKQDESGMPNNRFLAERTGGTYSTLKVQPAELEDSGVYFCASSSLRNTGELFFGEGSRLTVL.

Ten or more counts support this clonotype. In DNA, the CDR3 is TGTGCCAGCACCCCTCACGGGCAGGGTCGCACAGATACGCAGTATTTT. It codes for CASTPHGQGRTDTQYF. The chain has TRBV7-9 and TRBJ2-3, with a possible D match to TRBD1 (5 bases). CDR3 size: 16 residues. The germline V gene encodes CDR1 SEHNR and CDR2 FQNEAQ (reference sequence). The ends were cut back, 7 bases at V and 1 base at J, with 18 bases in the middle.

In this sample, this clonotype turned up many times. V gene TRBV2 combines with J gene TRBJ2-7, with 8 bases matching TRBD1. The CDR3 runs 14 residues. Per the germline V gene, CDR1 is SNHLY and CDR2 is FYNNEI. J was trimmed by 0 bases and V by 7 bases; bases with no gene match: 5. CDR3 protein: CASKDRVNSYEQYF. DNA of the CDR3: TGTGCCAGCAAGGACAGGGTGAACTCCTACGAGCAGTACTTC.

The chain couples TRBV2 to TRBJ1-5; perhaps TRBD1 as D (5 bases). The V and J ends lost 1 base and 6 bases respectively, with 13 bases between them. Germline loops: CDR1 SNHLY, CDR2 FYNNEI. The CDR3 length is 15 residues. CDR3 amino acids: CASSEEGVRGQPQHF. The DNA for the CDR3 is TGTGCCAGCAGTGAAGAAGGGGTACGGGGTCAGCCCCAGCATTTT. Drawing the rest from reference TRBV2 and TRBJ1-5, the complete variable domain is EPEVTQTPSHQVTQMGQEVILRCVPISNHLYFYWYRQILGQKVEFLVSFYNNEISEKSEIFDDQFSVERPDGSNFTLKIRSTKLEDSAMYFCASSEEGVRGQPQHFGDGTRLSIL.

This clonotype was counted at least ten times. This chain connects TRBV12-3 or TRBV12-4 to TRBJ1-5; TRBD1 aligns across 11 bases. J gave up 6 bases and V 4 bases, and 5 bases lay outside the gene matches. CDR3 length: 15 amino acids. The chain's CDR3 is CASSSDRGLFQPQHF. CDR3 DNA: TGTGCCAGCAGTTCGGACAGGGGGCTGTTTCAGCCCCAGCATTTT.

This clonotype was observed at least ten times. The chain's CDR3 is CASSAGLQNIQYF. CDR3 coding DNA: TGTGCCAGCTCAGCGGGACTTCAAAACATTCAGTACTTC. The chain is built from TRBV18 and TRBJ2-4; possible D gene TRBD2, 6 bases. The CDR3 length is 13 residues. V lost 5 bases and J 5 bases, leaving 10 bases between the germline ends. Germline CDR1 KGHSH, CDR2 LQKENI.

This clonotype was recorded at least ten times. The rearrangement joins TRBV18 to TRBJ2-1; D gene uncertain. CDR1 is KGHSH, CDR2 LQKENI, per germline. The CDR3 totals 13 residues. V was trimmed by 3 bases and J by 2 bases, leaving 5 bases between them. The CDR3 DNA is TGTGCCAGCTCACCGGGCGCCTACAATGAGCAGTTCTTC. Encoded protein: CASSPGAYNEQFF.

This clonotype was picked up many times. The chain uses TRBV20-1 and TRBJ2-3; D is possibly TRBD2 (5 bases). CDR1 and CDR2 (germline): DFQATT, SNEGSKA (reference sequence). CDR3 size: 14 residues. Trimming left V 1 base short and J 4 bases short, with 12 bases between. The DNA of the CDR3 is TGCAGTGCTAGAGGTTTTGTCGGGGCAGATACGCAGTATTTT. Its protein is CSARGFVGADTQYF.